This T cell receptor beta chain stems from a study of blood T cell repertoires in COVID-19. TCRdb keeps only in-frame clones here, not all; method: immunoSEQ multiplex PCR. This table holds under 250,000 clones, roughly 80% found once. The CDR3 extends over 15 amino acids. The sequenced sample consisted of peripheral blood. The sequence was collected from a woman of 80 years or more with acute or convalescent COVID-19. The genes are TRBV21-1 and TRBJ1-4; the D call of TRBD1 is as the table states it, not checked on the DNA. TRBV21-1 is labeled a pseudogene. CDR3 in amino acids: CASARKGPPNEKLFF. CDR3 sequence (DNA): TGTGCCAGTGCTAGGAAGGGGCCCCCTAATGAAAAACTGTTTTTT.